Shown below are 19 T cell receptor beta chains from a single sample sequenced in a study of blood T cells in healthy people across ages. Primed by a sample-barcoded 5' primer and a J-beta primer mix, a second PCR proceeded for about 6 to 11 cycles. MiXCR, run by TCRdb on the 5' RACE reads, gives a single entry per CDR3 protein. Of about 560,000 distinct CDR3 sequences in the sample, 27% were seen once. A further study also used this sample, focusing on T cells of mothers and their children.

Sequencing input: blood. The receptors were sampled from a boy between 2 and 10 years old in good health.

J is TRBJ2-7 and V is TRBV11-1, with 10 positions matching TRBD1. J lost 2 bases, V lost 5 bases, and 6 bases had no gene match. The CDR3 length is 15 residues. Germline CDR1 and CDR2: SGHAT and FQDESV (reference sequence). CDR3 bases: TGTGCCAGCAGCCCCGGGGGACAGGGGCCCTACGAGCAGTACTTC. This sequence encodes CASSPGGQGPYEQYF.

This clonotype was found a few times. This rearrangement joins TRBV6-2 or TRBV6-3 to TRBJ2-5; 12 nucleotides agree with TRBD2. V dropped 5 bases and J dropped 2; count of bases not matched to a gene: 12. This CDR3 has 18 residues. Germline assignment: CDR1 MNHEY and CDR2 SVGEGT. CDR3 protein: CASSGLAGGRSIQETQYF. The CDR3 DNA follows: TGTGCCAGCAGTGGTCTAGCGGGAGGGCGAAGCATTCAAGAGACCCAGTACTTC.

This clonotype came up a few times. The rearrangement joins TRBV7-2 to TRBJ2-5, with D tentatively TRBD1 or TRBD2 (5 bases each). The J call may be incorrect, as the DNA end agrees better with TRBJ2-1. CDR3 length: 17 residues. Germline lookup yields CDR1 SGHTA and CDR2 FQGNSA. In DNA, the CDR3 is TGTGCCAGCAGCTTAGAGGGTGGGGGTCTGGGCTACAATGAGCAGTTCTTC. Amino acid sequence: CASSLEGGGLGYNEQFF.

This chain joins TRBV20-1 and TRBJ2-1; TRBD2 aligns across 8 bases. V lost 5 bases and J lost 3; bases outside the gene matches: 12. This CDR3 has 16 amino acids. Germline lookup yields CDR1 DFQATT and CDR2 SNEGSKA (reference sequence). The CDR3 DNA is TGCAGTGCTCCCGACAACGGACTAGCCTTCTACAATGAGCAGTTCTTC. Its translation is CSAPDNGLAFYNEQFF.

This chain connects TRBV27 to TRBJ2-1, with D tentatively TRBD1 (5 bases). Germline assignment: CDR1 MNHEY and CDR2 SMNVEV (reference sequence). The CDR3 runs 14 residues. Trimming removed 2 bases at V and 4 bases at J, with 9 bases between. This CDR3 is CASSLQKGYNEQFF. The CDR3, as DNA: TGTGCCAGCAGTTTACAAAAGGGGTACAATGAGCAGTTCTTC.

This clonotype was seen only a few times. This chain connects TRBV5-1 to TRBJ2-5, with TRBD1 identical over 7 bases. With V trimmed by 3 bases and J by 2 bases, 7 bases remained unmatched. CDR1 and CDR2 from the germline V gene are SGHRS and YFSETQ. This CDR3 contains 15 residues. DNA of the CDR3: TGCGCCAGCAGCTCTAGCAGGGGGTTACAAGAGACCCAGTACTTC. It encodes CASSSSRGLQETQYF.

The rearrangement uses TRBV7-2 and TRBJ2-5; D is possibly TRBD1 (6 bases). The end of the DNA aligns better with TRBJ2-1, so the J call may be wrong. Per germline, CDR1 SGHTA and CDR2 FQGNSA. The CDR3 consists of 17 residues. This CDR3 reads CASSPYGTSLRANEQFF. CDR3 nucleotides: TGTGCCAGCAGTCCGTATGGGACATCCTTACGGGCCAATGAGCAGTTCTTC.

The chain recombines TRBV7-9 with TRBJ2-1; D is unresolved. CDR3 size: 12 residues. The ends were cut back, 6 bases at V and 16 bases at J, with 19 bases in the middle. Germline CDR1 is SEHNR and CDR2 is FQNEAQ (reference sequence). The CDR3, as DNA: TGTGCCAGCAGAATAGACGAAACGCCCACTTTCTTC. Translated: CASRIDETPTFF.

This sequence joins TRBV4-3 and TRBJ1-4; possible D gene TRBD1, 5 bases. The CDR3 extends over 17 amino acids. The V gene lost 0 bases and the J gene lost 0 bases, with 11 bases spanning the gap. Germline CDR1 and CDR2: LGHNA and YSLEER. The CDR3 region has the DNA TGCGCCAGCAGCCAAGATCGGGCGACAGCAACTAATGAAAAACTGTTTTTT. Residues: CASSQDRATATNEKLFF.

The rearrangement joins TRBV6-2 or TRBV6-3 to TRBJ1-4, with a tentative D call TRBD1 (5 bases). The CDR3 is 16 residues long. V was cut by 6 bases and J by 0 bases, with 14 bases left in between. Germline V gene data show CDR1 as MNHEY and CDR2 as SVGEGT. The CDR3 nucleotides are TGTGCCAGCAGAACTCGACAGCCTACAACTAATGAAAAACTGTTTTTT. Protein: CASRTRQPTTNEKLFF.

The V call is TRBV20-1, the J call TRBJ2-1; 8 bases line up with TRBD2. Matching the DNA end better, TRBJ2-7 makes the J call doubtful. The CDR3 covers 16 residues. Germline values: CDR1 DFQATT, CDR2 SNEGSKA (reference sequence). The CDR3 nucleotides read TGCAGTGCTAGAGGTCCCGATAGCGGGGTGTCCTACGAGCAGTACTTC. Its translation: CSARGPDSGVSYEQYF.

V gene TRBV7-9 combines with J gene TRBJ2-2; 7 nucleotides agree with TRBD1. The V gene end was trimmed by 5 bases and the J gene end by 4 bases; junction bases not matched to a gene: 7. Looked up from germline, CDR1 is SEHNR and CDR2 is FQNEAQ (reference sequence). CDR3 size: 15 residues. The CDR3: CASSIDRAATGELFF. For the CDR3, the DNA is TGTGCCAGCAGCATCGACAGGGCCGCCACCGGGGAGCTGTTTTTT. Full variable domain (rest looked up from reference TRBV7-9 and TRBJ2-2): DTGVSQNPRHKITKRGQNVTFRCDPISEHNRLYWYRQTLGQGPEFLTYFQNEAQLEKSRLLSDRFSAERPKGSFSTLEIQRTEQGDSAMYLCASSIDRAATGELFFGEGSRLTVL.

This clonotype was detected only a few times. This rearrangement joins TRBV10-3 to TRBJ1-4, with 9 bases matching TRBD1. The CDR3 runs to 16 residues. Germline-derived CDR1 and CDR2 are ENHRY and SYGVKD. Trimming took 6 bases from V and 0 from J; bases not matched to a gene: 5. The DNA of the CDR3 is TGTGCCATCAGGTCCGGGACAGGGTCAACTAATGAAAAACTGTTTTTT. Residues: CAIRSGTGSTNEKLFF.

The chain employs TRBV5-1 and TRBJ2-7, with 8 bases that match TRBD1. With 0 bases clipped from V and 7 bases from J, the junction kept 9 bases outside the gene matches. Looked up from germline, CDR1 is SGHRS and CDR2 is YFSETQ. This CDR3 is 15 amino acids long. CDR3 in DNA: TGCGCCAGCAGCTTGGTGATTCAGGGGGCGAGGGAGCAGTACTTC. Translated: CASSLVIQGAREQYF.

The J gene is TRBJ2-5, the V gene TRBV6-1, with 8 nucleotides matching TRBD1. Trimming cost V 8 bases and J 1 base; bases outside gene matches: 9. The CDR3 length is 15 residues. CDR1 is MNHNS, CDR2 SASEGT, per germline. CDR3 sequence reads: CASGGQGPFQETQYF. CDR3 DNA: TGTGCCAGCGGTGGACAGGGCCCCTTCCAAGAGACCCAGTACTTC.

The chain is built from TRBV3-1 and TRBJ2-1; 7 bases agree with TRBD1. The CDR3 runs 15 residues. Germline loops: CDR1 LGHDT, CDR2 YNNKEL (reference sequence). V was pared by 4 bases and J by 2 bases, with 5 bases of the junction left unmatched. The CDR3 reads CASSLGQLAYNEQFF. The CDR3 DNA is TGTGCCAGCAGCCTGGGACAGCTAGCCTACAATGAGCAGTTCTTC.

The CDR3 bases are TGCAGTGCTGACCGGAAAGTAGATACGCAGTATTTT. Protein product: CSADRKVDTQYF. This rearrangement joins TRBV20-1 to TRBJ2-3; no definite D call. Germline V gene sequence: CDR1 DFQATT, CDR2 SNEGSKA (reference sequence). This CDR3 has 12 residues. Trimming took off 5 bases at V and 5 bases at J, with 11 bases between the two ends.

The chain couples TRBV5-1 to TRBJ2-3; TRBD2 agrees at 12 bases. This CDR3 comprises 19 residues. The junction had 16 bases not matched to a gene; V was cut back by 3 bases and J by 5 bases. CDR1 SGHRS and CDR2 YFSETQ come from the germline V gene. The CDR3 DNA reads TGCGCCAGCAGCTCTTCAGCCGGGGTCCTAGCGGGAGGGGGAGATACGCAGTATTTT. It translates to CASSSSAGVLAGGGDTQYF.

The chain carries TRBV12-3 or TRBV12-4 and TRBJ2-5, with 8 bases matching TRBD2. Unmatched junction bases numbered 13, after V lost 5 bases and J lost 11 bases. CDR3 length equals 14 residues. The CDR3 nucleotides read TGTGCCAGCAGTATCGGGACTAGTCCCTTGGAGCAGTACTTC. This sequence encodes CASSIGTSPLEQYF.